This T cell receptor beta chain was recorded in a study of shared clonotypes between healthy human individuals. Points from the study as a whole: Only blood was sampled; tissue repertoires likely differ. Expectations were that clonotype sharing among donors would be affected by sequencing depth. Naive subsets generally had larger estimated richness than memory subsets.

Details on this clone: The antigen is not known.

Generated by immunoSEQ multiplex PCR, the TCRdb table keeps only in-frame clones and is missing some. The table has over a million clones, under 99% seen once. CDR3 length equals 15 residues. Germline V lookup: CDR1 SNHLY, CDR2 FYNNEI. V was pared by 2 bases and J by 3 bases, with 11 bases between. This TCR was sampled from a man aged 25-45 years in good health. The specimen was naive CD4+ T cells sorted from blood. Subset: CD45RA+ positively selected. The chain links TRBV2 to TRBJ1-5; D may be TRBD1 (5 bases). The CDR3 loop reads CASSETGLDNQPQHF. CDR3 sequence (DNA): TGTGCCAGCAGTGAAACAGGATTAGACAATCAGCCCCAGCATTTT.